One sample yielded the 28 T cell receptor beta chains listed below, sequenced in a study of human T cells and chemical hapten exposure. As for time point: pre-sensitization, week 0. Treatment noted: therapeutic diphenylcyclopropenone sensitization with weekly scalp DPC. Via MiXCR, TCRdb re-called the RACE reads, giving one row per CDR3 protein. The sample carries fewer than 70,000 distinct CDR3 sequences, 6.7% recorded once. Material: whole blood, obtained in connection with sensitization to the hapten diphenylcyclopropenone (DPC). Receptors were obtained from a woman aged 25 to 39 with alopecia areata. Some clones in this sample may be carry-over from other donors' samples.

This clonotype was counted ten times or more. V gene TRBV20-1 combines with J gene TRBJ2-3, with D possibly called TRBD1 or TRBD2 (5 bases each). V was clipped by 5 bases and J by 1 base, with 13 bases between them. CDR1 and CDR2 from the germline V gene are DFQATT and SNEGSKA (reference sequence). CDR3 length equals 14 residues. CDR3 loop: CSALRDVRTDTQYF. CDR3 coding DNA: TGCAGTGCTCTCCGGGACGTTCGCACAGATACGCAGTATTTT.

In this sample, this clonotype turned up many times. This sequence joins TRBV4-2 and TRBJ2-2, with 10 bases matching TRBD1. The germline V gene has CDR1 LGHNA and CDR2 YNFKEQ. J lost 3 bases, V lost 0 bases, and 7 bases had no gene match. The CDR3 extends over 18 amino acids. The CDR3 DNA reads as TGTGCCAGCAGCCAAGATCAGGGACAGGGGCCCTACACCGGGGAGCTGTTTTTT. Translating gives CASSQDQGQGPYTGELFF.

This clonotype was seen at least ten times. The chain is built from TRBV5-1 and TRBJ1-4; D is unresolved. Germline V lookup: CDR1 SGHRS, CDR2 YFSETQ. This CDR3 contains 14 residues. Deletions cut 2 bases from V and 6 bases from J, with 11 bases between. The CDR3 DNA is TGCGCCAGCAGCTTCGGCGGGCAGCATGAAAAACTGTTTTTT. Amino acid sequence: CASSFGGQHEKLFF. Complete variable domain (other parts from reference TRBV5-1 and TRBJ1-4): KAGVTQTPRYLIKTRGQQVTLSCSPISGHRSVSWYQQTPGQGLQFLFEYFSETQRNKGNFPGRFSGRQFSNSRSEMNVSTLELGDSALYLCASSFGGQHEKLFFGSGTQLSVL.

This clonotype was recorded a few times. V is TRBV5-1 and J is TRBJ2-1, with D maybe TRBD1 (5 bases). V lost 0 bases and J 7 bases, leaving 14 bases between the germline ends. The CDR3 has 15 residues. Germline assignment: CDR1 SGHRS and CDR2 YFSETQ. CDR3 DNA sequence: TGCGCCAGCAGCTTGGATGGCCAGGGCCAGAATGAGCAGTTCTTC. Translation gives CASSLDGQGQNEQFF.

This clonotype was observed at least ten times. This chain connects TRBV6-6 to TRBJ1-1; D gene ambiguous. The CDR3 has 12 amino acids. Germline V lookup: CDR1 MNHNY, CDR2 SVGAGI (reference sequence). Trimming took off 8 bases at V and 6 bases at J, with 13 bases between the two ends. The CDR3 DNA sequence: TGTGCCAGCTCGTTTGGGCAGGCTGAAGCTTTCTTT. Amino acid sequence: CASSFGQAEAFF.

Notes on this clonotype: It may be a read error: a sequence one base away is much more abundant. This chain's CDR3 is CASSWDRCYGYTF. The CDR3 DNA is TGCGCCAGCAGCTGGGACAGGTGCTATGGCTACACCTTC. V usage is TRBV5-1 and J usage is TRBJ1-2, with 8 bases matching TRBD1. J lost 4 bases, V lost 3 bases, and 2 bases had no gene match. The CDR3 consists of 13 residues. Germline V gene data show CDR1 as SGHRS and CDR2 as YFSETQ.

This clonotype was detected a few times. The chain uses TRBV18 and TRBJ1-1; tentatively, D is TRBD1 (5 bases). This CDR3 comprises 16 residues. Germline CDR1 reads KGHSH; CDR2 reads LQKENI. The V and J ends lost 1 base and 0 bases respectively, with 12 bases between them. CDR3 coding DNA: TGTGCCAGCTCACCACGGTCAGGGACCTTGAACACTGAAGCTTTCTTT. Translated, it gives CASSPRSGTLNTEAFF.

As regards this clonotype: One end of the junction fails to match germline, which may point to a read error. This chain connects TRBV7-9 to TRBJ1-1; no reliable D call. This CDR3 contains 13 residues. The V gene's germline CDR1 is SEHNR and CDR2 FQNEAQ (reference sequence). The CDR3 reads CASSAPENTEAYF. CDR3 sequence (DNA): TGTGCCAGCAGCGCCCCAGAGAACACTGAAGCTTACTTT. The entire variable domain, with the rest obtained from reference TRBV7-9 and TRBJ1-1, is as follows: DTGVSQNPRHKITKRGQNVTFRCDPISEHNRLYWYRQTLGQGPEFLTYFQNEAQLEKSRLLSDRFSAERPKGSFSTLEIQRTEQGDSAMYLCASSAPENTEAYFGQGTRLTVV.

This clonotype has ten or more counts. The V call is TRBV29-1, the J call TRBJ2-1; the D call may be TRBD1 or TRBD2 (7 bases each). V lost 3 bases, J lost 12 bases, and 27 bases lay in between. The CDR3 sequence is 16 residues long. Germline-derived CDR1 and CDR2 are SQVTM and ANQGSEA. The CDR3 sequence is CSVDVERQGGIAGQFF. The DNA of the CDR3 is TGCAGCGTTGACGTCGAAAGACAGGGAGGGATTGCAGGGCAGTTCTTC.

A note on this clonotype: Only one base separates this from a far larger clonotype, so it likely reflects a read error. The genes are TRBV27 and TRBJ2-1, with unresolved D. Germline CDR1 MNHEY, CDR2 SMNVEV (reference sequence). V was cut by 0 bases and J by 0 bases, with 6 bases left in between. The CDR3 has 15 amino acids. CDR3 loop: CASSLSSSSYNEQFF. The CDR3 DNA reads TGTGCCAGCAGTTTATCGTCCAGCTCCTACAATGAGCAGTTCTTC.

This clonotype showed up many times. V usage is TRBV7-9 and J usage is TRBJ2-4; TRBD2 is a possible D gene (5 bases). Germline lookup yields CDR1 SEHNR and CDR2 FQNEAQ (reference sequence). V was pared by 3 bases and J by 7 bases, with 16 bases between. This CDR3 is 15 amino acids long. CDR3 sequence: CASSFVQAGVNIQYF. Here the CDR3 DNA reads TGTGCCAGCAGCTTTGTCCAAGCCGGGGTCAACATTCAGTACTTC.

The rearrangement uses TRBV5-1 and TRBJ1-1; TRBD1 matches 7 bases. The germline V gene has CDR1 SGHRS and CDR2 YFSETQ. After removal of 4 bases from V and 3 bases from J, the junction contained 6 bases not matched to a gene. This CDR3 has 14 amino acids. CDR3 protein: CASSLQGKDTEAFF. CDR3 nucleotide sequence: TGCGCCAGCAGCCTACAGGGGAAGGACACTGAAGCTTTCTTT.

The table lists this clonotype with many counts. The chain has TRBV15 and TRBJ2-7, with D hard to call. Germline CDR1 reads LNHNV; CDR2 reads YYDKDF (reference sequence). V was clipped by 0 bases and J by 4 bases, with 10 bases between them. The CDR3 is 14 residues long. In nucleotides, the CDR3 is TGTGCCACCAGCAGAGACGCCCTACTTTACGAGCAGTACTTC. Its protein is CATSRDALLYEQYF.

This clonotype was seen at least ten times. CDR3 loop: CASSSGTATDTQYF. DNA for the CDR3: TGTGCCAGCAGCTCCGGGACAGCGACAGATACGCAGTATTTT. The genes are TRBV6-5 and TRBJ2-3; 7 positions match TRBD1. The CDR3 length is 14 residues. CDR1 is MNHEY, CDR2 SVGAGI, per germline. The trim removed 6 bases at V and 3 bases at J, leaving 6 bases unmatched.

This clonotype has at least ten counts. The V call is TRBV27, the J call TRBJ1-1, with 12 bases lining up with TRBD1. Germline V gene sequence: CDR1 MNHEY, CDR2 SMNVEV (reference sequence). Trimming at V came to 5 bases and at J to 1 base, leaving 8 bases not matched to a gene. The CDR3 has 17 amino acids. CDR3 region: CASSTWDRGRRNTEAFF. CDR3 in DNA: TGTGCCAGCAGTACCTGGGACAGGGGGCGGAGGAACACTGAAGCTTTCTTT.

This clonotype was counted a few times. The V gene is TRBV6-5, the J gene TRBJ1-1; 7 nucleotides agree with TRBD1. Germline V gives CDR1 MNHEY, CDR2 SVGAGI. The CDR3 loop spans 16 amino acids. The trim removed 4 bases at V and 4 bases at J, leaving 12 bases unmatched. Here the CDR3 reads CASSSPTGNEGTEAFF. The CDR3, as DNA: TGTGCCAGCAGTTCCCCGACAGGGAACGAGGGCACTGAAGCTTTCTTT.

In this sample, this clonotype turned up many times. V gene TRBV7-2 combines with J gene TRBJ1-6; D gene uncertain. Germline V gives CDR1 SGHTA, CDR2 FQGNSA. The V end lost 1 base, the J end lost 7 bases, and 14 bases lay between the germline ends. This CDR3 is 16 amino acids long. The CDR3 region is CASSLVGGLRNSPLHF. For the CDR3, the DNA is TGTGCCAGCAGCTTAGTTGGTGGGCTTCGGAATTCACCCCTCCACTTT.

Only a few counts were recorded for this clonotype. V usage is TRBV7-9 and J usage is TRBJ1-1, with D hard to call. The CDR3 has 15 amino acids. Germline assignment: CDR1 SEHNR and CDR2 FQNEAQ (reference sequence). The V gene lost 6 bases and the J gene lost 0 bases, with 14 bases spanning the gap. The CDR3 protein is CASRRLRNMNTEAFF. For the CDR3, the DNA is TGTGCCAGCAGGAGACTCAGGAATATGAACACTGAAGCTTTCTTT.

This chain joins TRBV10-3 and TRBJ2-5; weak D call: TRBD1 (7 bases). V lost 5 bases and J lost 7, with 17 bases in between. The CDR3 spans 14 residues. CDR1 is ENHRY, CDR2 SYGVKD, per germline. The DNA for the CDR3 is TGTGCCATCAGTAAGGGGGGACAGCGGGTGACCCAGTACTTC. Its translation is CAISKGGQRVTQYF.

This clonotype was seen more than once but under ten times. V gene TRBV7-2 combines with J gene TRBJ1-2; no clear D. V dropped 3 bases and J dropped 4 bases, with 15 bases sitting between them. Per germline, CDR1 SGHTA and CDR2 FQGNSA. The CDR3 is 15 residues long. In DNA form, the CDR3 reads TGTGCCAGCAGCTTCTCCGACGGGAGCACCTATGGCTACACCTTC. It translates to CASSFSDGSTYGYTF. The full variable domain, with the rest looked up from reference TRBV7-2 and TRBJ1-2, is GAGVSQSPSNKVTEKGKDVELRCDPISGHTALYWYRQSLGQGLEFLIYFQGNSAPDKSGLPSDRFSAERTGGSVSTLTIQRTQQEDSAVYLCASSFSDGSTYGYTFGSGTRLTVV.

This clonotype was recorded at least ten times. J is TRBJ1-6 and V is TRBV2; D uncertain. The germline V gene has CDR1 SNHLY and CDR2 FYNNEI. This CDR3 has 13 amino acids. The V end lost 6 bases, the J end lost 7 bases, and 10 bases lay between the germline ends. CDR3 protein: CASRSHPNSPLHF. In nucleotides, the CDR3 is TGTGCCAGCAGGAGTCACCCGAATTCACCCCTCCACTTT. The entire variable domain, with the rest obtained from reference TRBV2 and TRBJ1-6, is as follows: EPEVTQTPSHQVTQMGQEVILRCVPISNHLYFYWYRQILGQKVEFLVSFYNNEISEKSEIFDDQFSVERPDGSNFTLKIRSTKLEDSAMYFCASRSHPNSPLHFGNGTRLTVT.

This clonotype was seen at least ten times. This chain links TRBV7-9 with TRBJ1-1; 7 bases agree with TRBD1. In germline, CDR1 is SEHNR, CDR2 FQNEAQ (reference sequence). The V and J ends lost 6 bases and 1 base, in that order; junction bases with no gene match: 5. The CDR3 length is 14 residues. CDR3 in amino acids: CASRHRTGNTEAFF. The CDR3 DNA follows: TGTGCCAGCAGACATAGGACAGGGAACACTGAAGCTTTCTTT.

There are many counts of this clonotype. The rearrangement joins TRBV12-2 to TRBJ2-5; TRBD1, as called in the table, went unchecked against the DNA. TRBV12-2 is a known pseudogene. CDR3 length: 15 residues. CDR3 sequence reads: CASRFVGQLQETQYF. CDR3 DNA sequence: TGTGCAAGTCGCTTCGTCGGACAGCTCCAAGAGACCCAGTACTTC.

This clonotype came up many times. The CDR3 sequence: CSAGTSGGPYQETQYF. For the CDR3, the DNA is TGCAGTGCCGGGACTAGCGGGGGGCCGTACCAAGAGACCCAGTACTTC. The chain carries TRBV20-1 and TRBJ2-5; TRBD2 matches 15 bases. Germline V gene sequence: CDR1 DFQATT, CDR2 SNEGSKA (reference sequence). This CDR3 is built from 16 residues. The V gene end was trimmed by 6 bases and the J gene end by 0 bases; junction bases not matched to a gene: 5.

This clonotype was counted many times. The rearrangement joins TRBV3-1 to TRBJ2-5; 12 nucleotides line up with TRBD2. V lost 2 bases to trimming and J lost 1 base; unmatched junction nucleotides: 8. The germline V gene has CDR1 LGHDT and CDR2 YNNKEL (reference sequence). The CDR3 spans 18 residues. As DNA, the CDR3 is TGTGCCAGCAGCCAATATACATCGACTAGCGGGGGCCAAGAGACCCAGTACTTC. Its protein is CASSQYTSTSGGQETQYF.

This clonotype showed up many times. This chain joins TRBV7-9 and TRBJ2-5; D unresolved. The ends were cut back, 3 bases at V and 0 bases at J, with 2 bases in the middle. CDR1 is SEHNR, CDR2 FQNEAQ, per germline (reference sequence). The CDR3 loop spans 12 amino acids. DNA for the CDR3: TGTGCCAGCAGCTTCAACCAAGAGACCCAGTACTTC. Amino acid sequence: CASSFNQETQYF.

The chain joins TRBV30 to TRBJ1-2, with 8 nucleotides matching TRBD1. CDR1 GTSNPN and CDR2 SVGIG come from the germline V gene (reference sequence). The CDR3 is made up of 12 amino acids. CDR3 sequence (DNA): TGTGCACTTACTCAGGGGGCAAGAGGCTACACCTTC. As protein: CALTQGARGYTF.

This clonotype was seen many times. V usage is TRBV27 and J usage is TRBJ1-1; tentatively, D is TRBD1 (6 bases). Trimming cost V 6 bases and J 6 bases, with 8 bases left between them. The CDR3 length is 11 residues. CDR1 MNHEY and CDR2 SMNVEV come from the germline V gene (reference sequence). CDR3 DNA: TGTGCCAGCAGACAGGGCCCTGAAGCTTTCTTT. Translation gives CASRQGPEAFF.